The sample holds a few counts of the clone carrying this T cell receptor (beta chain). This sample stems from a study of blood T cell repertoires in COVID-19. The V end was cut by 8 bases, the J end by 6 bases, with 13 bases between. CDR3 size: 12 residues. Looked up from germline, CDR1 is ENHRY and CDR2 is SYGVKD. Sequencing was performed with immunoSEQ multiplex PCR; in TCRdb, only in-frame clones are kept and a portion is missing. This sample has a few hundred thousand clones, with 88% found just once. V usage is TRBV10-3 and J usage is TRBJ1-2; tentatively, D is TRBD1 (5 bases). The source is a woman younger than 30 who had recovered from COVID-19. Sequencing was done on a sample of PBMCs or T cells enriched from blood (not recorded which). The CDR3 region has the DNA TGTGCCATCCTGGGAGGGGACCATGGCTACACCTTC. Residues: CAILGGDHGYTF.